The source of this T cell receptor beta chain is a study of blood T cell repertoires in COVID-19 (dated by TCRdb to about 2020). Background for the entire study: Samples covering the acute and convalescent phases of COVID-19 were provided by collaborators in the United States, Italy and Spain. The dataset comprised deeply sampled blood TCRbeta repertoires from subjects exposed to, actively infected with, or recovered from COVID-19. The prospective study material was composed of cDNA or gDNA derived from T cells, B-cell-depleted T cells, or PBMCs. The samples were drawn from the first 160 participants of the ongoing ImmuneRACE study and from 1,254 subjects provided by 6 global collaborators. Where available, HLA class I and class II types were taken from metadata supplied by the sample provider and were not determined by assay-based typing. The repertoires were released in a freely available public database meant as a resource for research on the immune response to SARS-CoV-2. The sample metadata nearly always contained a de-identified subject ID, COVID-19 status, age in years and sex.

Each collaborating institution followed its own protocols to collect whole blood in K2EDTA tubes. For TCRbeta analysis, collaborators shipped samples in one of three forms: frozen whole blood, isolated PBMCs, or DNA extracted from either of those sample types. Reading the germline V gene (reference sequence) gives CDR1 DFQATT and CDR2 SNEGSKA. From the cysteine through the phenylalanine, the CDR3 covers 11 amino acids. CDR3 DNA is the only sequence kept; it has 33 bases, read in frame from the first base. At the junction V is shortened by 5 bases and J by 8 bases; bases outside the gene matches: 5. Beyond this particular receptor, the publication reports: The amount of clinical and demographic metadata varied by source and participant and was provided uncurated.

Concerning this clone: It lacks a known antigen. No base-level quality is on record; no much larger clone is a single base apart.

TCRbeta CDR3 regions were amplified from genomic DNA using the immunoSEQ Assay, a bias-controlled multiplex PCR. In the source study's methods: Within the assay, amplification of reference gene primers was used to estimate how many nucleated cells each sample contained. Sequence reads were collapsed and filtered to measure the absolute abundance of every unique TCRbeta CDR3 rearrangement. Productive Simpson clonality was computed per sample as the square root of Simpson's diversity index over productive rearrangements. TCRdb holds this immuneACCESS table with in-frame rearrangements only. Some clones are missing; in checked studies, unresolved V genes explain under half, and the rest has no known cause. Clone size and V and J calls were adopted from that table, with D and trimming inferred from the DNA. A total of approximately 89,000 clones appear in this sample, about four fifths of them only once. The ten largest clones take up roughly 19% of the sample.

The sequenced material came from peripheral blood. Here the chain combines TRBV20-1 and TRBJ1-2; 7 middle bases align to TRBD1. This sequence originates from a human donor in a cohort sampled during active COVID-19. The CDR3 here reads CSAPTGWGYTF. The DNA sequence follows: TGCAGTGCTCCGACAGGGTGGGGCTACACCTTC.